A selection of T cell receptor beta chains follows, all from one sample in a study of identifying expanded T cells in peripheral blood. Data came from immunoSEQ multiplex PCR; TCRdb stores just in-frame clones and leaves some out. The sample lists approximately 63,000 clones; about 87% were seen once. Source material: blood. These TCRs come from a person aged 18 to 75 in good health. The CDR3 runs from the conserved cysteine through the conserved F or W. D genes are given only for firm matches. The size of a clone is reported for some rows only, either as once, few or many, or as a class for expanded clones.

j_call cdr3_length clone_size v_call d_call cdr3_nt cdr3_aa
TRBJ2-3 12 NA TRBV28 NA TGTGCCAGCAGTATTATCACAGATACGCAGTATTTT CASSIITDTQYF
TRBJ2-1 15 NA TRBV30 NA TGTGCCTGGTCAGGGGTCGGACTTGACTACAATGAGCAGTTCTTC CAWSGVGLDYNEQFF
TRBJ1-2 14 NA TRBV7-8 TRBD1 TGTGCCAGCAGCTTAAACCGAGGGGGCTACGGCTACACCTTC CASSLNRGGYGYTF
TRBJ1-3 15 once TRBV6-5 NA TGTGCCAGCAGTTCGGAGGGGTACTCTGGAAACACCATATATTTT CASSSEGYSGNTIYF
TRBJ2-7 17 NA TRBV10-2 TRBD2 TGCGCCAGCAGTGAGTCGGCTAGCGGGGGGATCCCCTACGAGCAGTACTTC CASSESASGGIPYEQYF
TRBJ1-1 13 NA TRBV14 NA TGTGCCAGCAGCCAAGTTAGGGCCGCTGAAGCTTTCTTT CASSQVRAAEAFF
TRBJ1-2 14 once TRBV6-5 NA TGTGCCAGCAGTTACGGTCCAGGGGAGAGCGGCTACACCTTC CASSYGPGESGYTF
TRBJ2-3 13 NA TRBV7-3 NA TGTGCCAGCAGCTCTACAGTGGTAGATACGCAGTATTTT CASSSTVVDTQYF
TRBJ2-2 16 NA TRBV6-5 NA TGTGCCAGCAGTTACTCGCAAAGGTGGGGCACCGGGGAGCTGTTTTTT CASSYSQRWGTGELFF
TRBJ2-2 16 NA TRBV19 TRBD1 TGTGCCAGTAGACCCGGGACAGGGTTGGTGAGCGGGGAGCTGTTTTTT CASRPGTGLVSGELFF
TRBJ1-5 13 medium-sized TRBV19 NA TGTGCCAGTACAGGGGAGGGCAATCAGCCCCAGCATTTT CASTGEGNQPQHF
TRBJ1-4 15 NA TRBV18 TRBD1 TGTGCCAGCTCACCAGGGGCAGGGGGAAGAGAAAAACTGTTTTTT CASSPGAGGREKLFF
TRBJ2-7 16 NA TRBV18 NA TGTGCCAGCTCACCGTACCCGGACGTCTCGGACTACGAGCAGTACTTC CASSPYPDVSDYEQYF
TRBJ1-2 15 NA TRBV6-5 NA TGTGCCAGCAGTTACCCGGGAGGGGACAAACATGGCTACACCTTC CASSYPGGDKHGYTF
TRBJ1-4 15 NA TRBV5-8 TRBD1 TGTGCCAGCAGCTTGGACAGGGGAAGGGATGAAAAACTGTTTTTT CASSLDRGRDEKLFF
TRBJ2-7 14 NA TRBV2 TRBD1 TGTGCCAGCAGCGAAGACAGGGGCTCCTACGAGCAGTACTTC CASSEDRGSYEQYF
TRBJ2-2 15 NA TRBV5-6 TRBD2 TGTGCCAGCAGCCCGCTAGCGGGGAACACCGGGGAGCTGTTTTTT CASSPLAGNTGELFF
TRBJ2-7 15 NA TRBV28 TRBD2 TGTGCCAGCAGACATACTAGCGGGTACCCCTACGAGCAGTACTTC CASRHTSGYPYEQYF
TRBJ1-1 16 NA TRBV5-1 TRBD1 TGCGCCAGCAGCTTGAGGACAGGGATTAAGAACACTGAAGCTTTCTTT CASSLRTGIKNTEAFF
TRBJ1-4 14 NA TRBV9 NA TGTGCCAGCAGCGCCCTTCTCTCGGCTGAAAAACTGTTTTTT CASSALLSAEKLFF
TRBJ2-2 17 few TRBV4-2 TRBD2 TGTGCCAGCAGCCAAGTCAAGGGACTAGAGGACACCGGGGAGCTGTTTTTT CASSQVKGLEDTGELFF
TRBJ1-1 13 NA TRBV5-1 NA TGCGCCAGCAGCTCGGGTGGGGGCACTGAAGCTTTCTTT CASSSGGGTEAFF
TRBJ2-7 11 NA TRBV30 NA TGTGCCTGGAGTGTACGGGACGAGCAGTACTTC CAWSVRDEQYF
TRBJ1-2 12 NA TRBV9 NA TGTGCCAGCAGCCCAGGTGTGGGTGGCTACACCTTC CASSPGVGGYTF
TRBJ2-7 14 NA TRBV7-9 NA TGTGCCAGCAGCCCGTGGGACGGCTCCTACGAGCAGTACTTC CASSPWDGSYEQYF
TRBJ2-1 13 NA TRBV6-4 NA TGTGCCAGCAGTGAACTACTAGCTGTTGAGCAGTTCTTC CASSELLAVEQFF
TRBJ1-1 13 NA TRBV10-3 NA TGTGCCATCACCCAGACAGTGAACACTGAAGCTTTCTTT CAITQTVNTEAFF
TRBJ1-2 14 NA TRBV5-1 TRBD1 TGCGCCAGCAGCACGGGACAGGGTAACTATGGCTACACCTTC CASSTGQGNYGYTF
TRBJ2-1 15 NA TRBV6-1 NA TGTGCCAGCAGTGAGGGGACCTCTCCCCGATATGAGCAGTTCTTC CASSEGTSPRYEQFF
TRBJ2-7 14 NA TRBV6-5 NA TGTGCCAGCAGTTACGGCCGCAGGGTCTACGAGCAGTACTTC CASSYGRRVYEQYF
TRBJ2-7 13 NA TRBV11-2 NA TGTGCCAGCAGCAGACAGGGAGGATCCGAGCAGTACTTC CASSRQGGSEQYF
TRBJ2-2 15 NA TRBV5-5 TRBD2 TGTGCCAGCAGCTTGTTAGCGGGGAACACCGGGGAGCTGTTTTTT CASSLLAGNTGELFF
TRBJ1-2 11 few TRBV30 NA TGTGCCTGGAGTGTACGAGGGGGCTACACCTTC CAWSVRGGYTF
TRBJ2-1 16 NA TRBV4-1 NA TGCGCCAGCAGCCAAGGGGGACTCCCCACATCCAATGAGCAGTTCTTC CASSQGGLPTSNEQFF
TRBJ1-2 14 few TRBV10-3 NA TGTGCCATCAGTGAGCCGGGGACATGGGATGGCTACACCTTC CAISEPGTWDGYTF
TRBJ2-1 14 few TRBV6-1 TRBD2 TGTGCCAGCAGGCTAGCGGGGGCCTACAATGAGCAGTTCTTC CASRLAGAYNEQFF
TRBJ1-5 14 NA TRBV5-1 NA TGCGCCAGCAGCCCGGGACGTGGAGATCAGCCCCAGCATTTT CASSPGRGDQPQHF
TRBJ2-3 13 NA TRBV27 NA TGTGCCAGCAGTTTCAGGTCAAGGGATACGCAGTATTTT CASSFRSRDTQYF
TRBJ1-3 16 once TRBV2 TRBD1 TGTGCCAGCAGTGAGACGACAGGGGGCTCTGGAAACACCATATATTTT CASSETTGGSGNTIYF
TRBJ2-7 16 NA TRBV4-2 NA TGTGCCAGCAGCCAGGGCGCTTGGGACGGTTCCTACGAGCAGTACTTC CASSQGAWDGSYEQYF
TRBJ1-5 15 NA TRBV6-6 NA TGTGCCAGCAGTTACTCGGGGCGAAGCAATCAGCCCCAGCATTTT CASSYSGRSNQPQHF
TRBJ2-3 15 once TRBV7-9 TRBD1 TGTGCCAGCAGCTCCGACAGGGCCCACACAGATACGCAGTATTTT CASSSDRAHTDTQYF
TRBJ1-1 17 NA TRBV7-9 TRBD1 TGTGCCAGCAGCGCTAGAGGGACAGGAATCGGGAACACTGAAGCTTTCTTT CASSARGTGIGNTEAFF
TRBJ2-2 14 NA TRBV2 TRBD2 TGTGCCAGCAGCACACTAGCGCATACCGGGGAGCTGTTTTTT CASSTLAHTGELFF
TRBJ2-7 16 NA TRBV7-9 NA TGTGCCAGCAGCCCCCTTTTGGGGGGAGCCTCCTACGAGCAGTACTTC CASSPLLGGASYEQYF
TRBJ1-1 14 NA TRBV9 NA TGTGCCAGCAGCGTAGATAGTTCGGGGGCACGGGCTTTCTTT CASSVDSSGARAFF
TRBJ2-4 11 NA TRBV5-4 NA TGTGCCAGCAGCTTGGCAGGGATTCAGTACTTC CASSLAGIQYF
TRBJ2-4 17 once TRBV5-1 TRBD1 TGCGCCAGCAGCTCTACCCGGACAGGGGTGGACAAAAACATTCAGTACTTC CASSSTRTGVDKNIQYF
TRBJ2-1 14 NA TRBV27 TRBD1 TGTGCCAGCAGGCCTGGGACAGCCTACAATGAGCAGTTCTTC CASRPGTAYNEQFF
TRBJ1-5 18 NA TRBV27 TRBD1 TGTGCCAGCAGTCCCATCCCTCGTTGGACAGGGTTACATCAGCCCCAGCATTTT CASSPIPRWTGLHQPQHF
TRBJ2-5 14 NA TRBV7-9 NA TGTGCCAGCAGCCCACAGGGAATGTTCGAGACCCAGTACTTC CASSPQGMFETQYF
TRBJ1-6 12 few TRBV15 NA TGTGCCACCAGCTCGCATAATTCACCCCTCCACTTT CATSSHNSPLHF
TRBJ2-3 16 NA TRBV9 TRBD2 TGTGCCAGCAGCGTAGAGACTAGCGCCCGCACAGATACGCAGTATTTT CASSVETSARTDTQYF
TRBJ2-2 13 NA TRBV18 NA TGTGCCAGCTCACCACTGGAAACCGGGGAGCTGTTTTTT CASSPLETGELFF
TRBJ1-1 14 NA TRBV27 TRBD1 TGTGCCAGCCATACAGGGGGCGGACTTTCTGAAGCTTTCTTT CASHTGGGLSEAFF